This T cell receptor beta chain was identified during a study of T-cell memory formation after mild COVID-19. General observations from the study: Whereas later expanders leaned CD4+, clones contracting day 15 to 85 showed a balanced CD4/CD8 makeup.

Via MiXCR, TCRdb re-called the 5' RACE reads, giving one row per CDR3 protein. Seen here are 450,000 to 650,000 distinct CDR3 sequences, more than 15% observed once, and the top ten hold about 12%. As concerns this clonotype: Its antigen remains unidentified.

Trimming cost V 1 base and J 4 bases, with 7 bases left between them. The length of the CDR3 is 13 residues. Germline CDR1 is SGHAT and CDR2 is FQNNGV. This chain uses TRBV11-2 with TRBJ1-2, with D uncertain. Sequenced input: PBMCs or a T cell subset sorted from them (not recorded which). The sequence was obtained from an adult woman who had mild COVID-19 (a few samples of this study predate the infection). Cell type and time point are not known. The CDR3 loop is CASSLVQSYGYTF. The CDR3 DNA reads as TGTGCCAGCAGCTTAGTTCAGAGCTATGGCTACACCTTC.